This TCR beta chain was obtained from a study of OX40 agonist ivuxolimab in advanced cancers. At the level of the study: Ivuxolimab is a fully human IgG2 antibody that activates OX40 (CD134). Patients were infused with ivuxolimab every 2 weeks at 0.01 to 10 mg/kg. General observations from the study: Within 6 weeks, CD4+ and CD8+ blood T cells expanded clonally at 0.1 to 3.0 mg/kg.

A remark on this clone: Its specificity is not known.

Sequencing used immunoSEQ multiplex PCR; TCRdb keeps in-frame clones, though not all of them. Of roughly 34,000 clones detected, about 83% appear once; the ten largest clones hold 1.8%. The receptor's source is an adult with an advanced solid tumor such as melanoma, head and neck, liver or kidney cancer. The source was CD4+ or CD8+ T cells sorted from blood, collected in a trial of the OX40 agonist ivuxolimab.

In DNA form, the CDR3 reads TGTGCCACCTTCGGGACTAGCGGAATGGGGTACCAAGAGACCCAGTACTTC. This codes for CATFGTSGMGYQETQYF. The chain uses TRBV7-9 and TRBJ2-5, with 11 bases identical to TRBD2. Looked up from germline, CDR1 is SEHNR and CDR2 is FQNEAQ (reference sequence). J gave up 0 bases and V 10 bases, and 13 bases lay outside the gene matches. This CDR3 region has 17 residues.